A single sample is the source of the 18 T cell receptor beta chains below, sequenced in a study of cytomegalovirus exposure and HLA in healthy donors. With 60 Vbeta and 13 Jbeta primers, the PCR was carried out. Assay: immunoSEQ multiplex PCR; the TCRdb copy retains only in-frame clones and omits some. The data show about 130,000 clones, 70% to 85% seen once. The sample consisted of PBMCs. These receptors all stem from a man in his forties in good health and CMV-seropositive.

A few counts support this clone. V gene TRBV7-8 combines with J gene TRBJ2-1; unclear D gene. The V end lost 0 bases, the J end lost 4 bases, and 4 bases lay between the germline ends. This CDR3 has 13 amino acids. Per the germline V gene, CDR1 is SGHVS and CDR2 is FQNEAQ. The CDR3 DNA reads TGTGCCAGCAGCTTAGCGAGATACAATGAGCAGTTCTTC. Translated, it gives CASSLARYNEQFF.

This clone is a singleton in its sample. V gene TRBV5-1 combines with J gene TRBJ2-1, with 12 bases that match TRBD2. Germline CDR1 is SGHRS and CDR2 is YFSETQ. V was clipped by 5 bases and J by 3 bases; unmatched bases: 3. This CDR3 is 15 amino acids long. CDR3 sequence: CASRTSGGNYNEQFF. For the CDR3, the DNA is TGCGCCAGCAGGACTAGCGGGGGAAACTACAATGAGCAGTTCTTC.

V is TRBV27 and J is TRBJ1-5, with TRBD1 matching 8 bases. CDR1 and CDR2 from the germline V gene are MNHEY and SMNVEV (reference sequence). V lost 5 bases to trimming and J lost 4 bases; unmatched junction nucleotides: 4. The CDR3 has 14 residues. CDR3 loop: CASSQQGVNQPQHF. The CDR3 region has the DNA TGTGCCAGCAGTCAACAGGGGGTAAATCAGCCCCAGCATTTT.

This clone was counted a few times. This chain uses TRBV28 with TRBJ2-1; D possibly corresponds to TRBD1 (5 bases). This CDR3 is built from 16 residues. Germline V lookup: CDR1 MDHEN, CDR2 SYDVKM. Trimming stripped 5 bases from V and 8 bases from J, with 22 bases between. The CDR3 here is CASSGLGRTLGDEQFF. DNA for the CDR3: TGTGCCAGCAGTGGTTTGGGGCGGACCCTCGGCGATGAGCAGTTCTTC.

The chain combines TRBV10-2 with TRBJ1-2, with 10 bases that match TRBD1. J was trimmed by 5 bases and V by 2 bases; bases with no gene match: 5. This CDR3 has 15 residues. Looked up from germline, CDR1 is WSHSY and CDR2 is SAAADI. CDR3 sequence (DNA): TGCGCCAGCAGTGAGGCCGGGACAGGGGAATATGGCTACACCTTC. Translated, it gives CASSEAGTGEYGYTF.

This chain connects TRBV5-1 to TRBJ2-3, with 7 bases matching TRBD2. Germline V gene sequence: CDR1 SGHRS, CDR2 YFSETQ. This CDR3 has 16 amino acids. After removal of 0 bases from V and 4 bases from J, the junction contained 8 bases not matched to a gene. The CDR3 nucleotides are TGCGCCAGCAGCTTGGGAGCGGGAAAAGGCTCAGATACGCAGTATTTT. Translating gives CASSLGAGKGSDTQYF.

J is TRBJ2-2 and V is TRBV27; 7 bases match TRBD2. The germline V gene encodes CDR1 MNHEY and CDR2 SMNVEV (reference sequence). The trim removed 2 bases at V and 5 bases at J, leaving 8 bases unmatched. CDR3 length: 16 residues. The CDR3 DNA sequence: TGTGCCAGCAGTTTACCGGCGGGAGACGGGACCGGGGAGCTGTTTTTT. As protein: CASSLPAGDGTGELFF.

This clone was detected once. Written as DNA, the CDR3 is TGTGCCAGCAGTTACGATGCGGGCCGGTGGGGAGAGCAGTACTTC. Translating gives CASSYDAGRWGEQYF. V is TRBV6-5 and J is TRBJ2-7; D is perhaps TRBD2 (5 bases). This CDR3 is built from 15 residues. Trimming took off 2 bases at V and 7 bases at J, with 18 bases between the two ends. CDR1 is MNHEY and CDR2 is SVGAGI in the germline V gene.

The genes are TRBV29-1 and TRBJ2-2, with 7 bases lining up with TRBD1. J gave up 2 bases and V 6 bases, and 6 bases lay outside the gene matches. In germline, CDR1 is SQVTM, CDR2 ANQGSEA. This CDR3 has 14 residues. CDR3 DNA sequence: TGCAGCGTCGCGACAGGGATCAACACCGGGGAGCTGTTTTTT. Encoded protein: CSVATGINTGELFF.

The chain joins TRBV6-5 to TRBJ1-5; perhaps TRBD1 as D (5 bases). CDR1 is MNHEY, CDR2 SVGAGI, per germline. This CDR3 has 15 amino acids. The V gene lost 0 bases and the J gene lost 7 bases, with 13 bases spanning the gap. The CDR3 protein is CASSYSGGKGQPQHF. The CDR3 coding sequence is TGTGCCAGCAGTTACTCCGGGGGTAAGGGGCAGCCCCAGCATTTT.

The chain carries TRBV5-1 and TRBJ1-1; D is possibly TRBD1 (5 bases). Germline CDR1 reads SGHRS; CDR2 reads YFSETQ. There are 15 residues in the CDR3. Deletions cut 0 bases from V and 0 bases from J, with 9 bases between. The CDR3 loop is CASSLVGTMNTEAFF. CDR3 in DNA: TGCGCCAGCAGCTTGGTAGGGACTATGAACACTGAAGCTTTCTTT.

The chain recombines TRBV29-1 with TRBJ1-4; 9 positions match TRBD1. CDR1 is SQVTM and CDR2 is ANQGSEA in the germline V gene. The CDR3 consists of 15 residues. Trimming at V came to 2 bases and at J to 8 bases, leaving 9 bases not matched to a gene. CDR3 sequence reads: CSVELGGTGKEKLFF. Written as DNA, the CDR3 is TGCAGCGTTGAATTGGGAGGGACAGGGAAGGAAAAACTGTTTTTT.

The CDR3: CASSDQTGRYQPQHF. The CDR3 nucleotides are TGTGCCAGCAGCGACCAGACAGGGAGGTATCAGCCCCAGCATTTT. The rearrangement links TRBV2 to TRBJ1-5, with 7 bases aligning to TRBD1. This CDR3 region has 15 residues. Looked up from germline, CDR1 is SNHLY and CDR2 is FYNNEI. Trimming at V came to 6 bases and at J to 5 bases, leaving 10 bases not matched to a gene.

V is TRBV6-6 and J is TRBJ1-2; TRBD1 might be the D (5 bases). Germline V gene lookup returns CDR1 MNHNY and CDR2 SVGAGI (reference sequence). This CDR3 has 16 amino acids. Trimming removed 5 bases from V and 1 base from J, with 17 bases in between. Written as DNA, the CDR3 is TGTGCCAGCAGTCCTTTCCTTGACAGCTATAACTATGGCTACACCTTC. Its translation is CASSPFLDSYNYGYTF.

The chain carries TRBV4-1 and TRBJ2-7; possibly TRBD2 for D (6 bases). V lost 2 bases to trimming and J lost 4 bases, with 9 bases between them. The CDR3 contains 13 residues. Germline V gene data show CDR1 as MGHRA and CDR2 as YSYEKL. The CDR3 reads CASSQRGLYEQYF. The DNA of the CDR3 is TGCGCCAGCAGCCAACGGGGGTTATACGAGCAGTACTTC.

V is TRBV29-1 and J is TRBJ1-1; 10 bases agree with TRBD1. The germline V gene encodes CDR1 SQVTM and CDR2 ANQGSEA. Losses at the gene ends were 7 bases for V and 4 bases for J; bases not matched to a gene: 6. The CDR3 consists of 13 residues. The CDR3 reads CSARTGGGTEAFF. CDR3 nucleotide sequence: TGCAGCGCCCGGACAGGGGGAGGCACTGAAGCTTTCTTT.

V usage is TRBV5-1 and J usage is TRBJ2-7; 11 bases are a match to TRBD2. This CDR3 comprises 16 residues. Germline V gene lookup returns CDR1 SGHRS and CDR2 YFSETQ. Unmatched junction bases numbered 7, after V lost 4 bases and J lost 1 base. The CDR3 spells CASSTGLAGSSYEQYF. The CDR3 DNA follows: TGCGCCAGCAGCACAGGACTAGCGGGCTCATCCTACGAGCAGTACTTC. The full variable domain, rest sourced from reference TRBV5-1 and TRBJ2-7, is KAGVTQTPRYLIKTRGQQVTLSCSPISGHRSVSWYQQTPGQGLQFLFEYFSETQRNKGNFPGRFSGRQFSNSRSEMNVSTLELGDSALYLCASSTGLAGSSYEQYFGPGTRLTVT.

Written as DNA, the CDR3 is TGTGCCAGTAGTATAAGGGGCTTCTACGAGCAGTACTTC. It yields the protein CASSIRGFYEQYF. The rearrangement joins TRBV19 to TRBJ2-7; a weak D match, TRBD1 (5 bases). V gave up 2 bases and J gave up 3 bases, with 8 bases separating them. The CDR3 has 13 residues. Germline loops: CDR1 LNHDA, CDR2 SQIVND (reference sequence).